The text below deals with one T cell receptor beta chain. Its specificity is unknown. This table comes from immunoSEQ multiplex PCR, and its TCRdb copy is limited to in-frame clones, with some not included. The sample records tens of thousands of clones, 92% being singletons. The sample comes from a study of T cell responses to AZD1222 COVID-19 vaccine. Study results and caveats: At baseline, just six AZD1222 recipients tested seropositive. Possibly, clonal diversity was underestimated; donors were largely white British and included more females. Once two AZD1222 doses were given, Spike-specific TCR breadth and depth went up.

CDR3 length: 12 residues. CDR1 SEHNR and CDR2 FQNEAQ come from the germline V gene (reference sequence). Between the trimmed V and J ends, which lost 1 base and 1 base, there was a span of 0 bases. The chain employs TRBV7-9 and TRBJ2-3; no clear D. This receptor was obtained from an adult who received the AZD1222 COVID-19 vaccine. The material was peripheral blood, obtained 28 days after the second AZD1222 dose. The CDR3 sequence: CASSLGTDTQYF. The CDR3 DNA is TGTGCCAGCAGCTTAGGCACAGATACGCAGTATTTT.